Below are 25 T cell receptor beta chains sequenced from a single sample in a study of monozygotic twins with inflammatory bowel disease. TCRdb reworked the 5' RACE reads into one entry per CDR3 protein, no DNA. This sample's table reports around 410,000 distinct CDR3 sequences. The sequencing sample was made of blood. The receptor source for this set is a human donor with ulcerative colitis or Crohn's disease, or a healthy co-twin of an affected twin (not recorded which).

This chain uses TRBV7-9 with TRBJ2-7; the D call of TRBD1 rests on TCRdb alone, since no DNA is present to check it. Germline assignment: CDR1 SEHNR and CDR2 FQNEAQ (reference sequence). This CDR3 has 17 residues. The CDR3 sequence is CASSLAPSKGSGYEQYF.

The chain has TRBV30 and TRBJ2-1. From germline, CDR1 is GTSNPN and CDR2 SVGIG (reference sequence). The CDR3 totals 12 residues. The CDR3 sequence is CAWANSYNEQFF.

The chain is built from TRBV4-1 and TRBJ2-5; as DNA is missing, the TRBD1 call by TCRdb cannot be tested. The CDR3 loop spans 15 amino acids. Germline CDR1 MGHRA, CDR2 YSYEKL. The CDR3 sequence is CASSWSGSPLETQYF.

The CDR3 protein is CASSPYTPESEKLFF. The V gene is TRBV7-9, the J gene TRBJ1-4. There are 15 residues in the CDR3. In germline, CDR1 is SEHNR, CDR2 FQNEAQ (reference sequence).

The chain joins TRBV30 to TRBJ1-5. This CDR3 comprises 16 residues. Germline V gene data show CDR1 as GTSNPN and CDR2 as SVGIG (reference sequence). CDR3 amino acids: CAWSVQGVRSNQPQHF.

The V gene is TRBV12-3 or TRBV12-4, the J gene TRBJ1-5. This CDR3 spans 15 amino acids. The CDR3 reads CASSLAENSNQPQHF.

The J gene is TRBJ2-1, the V gene TRBV7-8; TCRdb returns TRBD2, unconfirmable since there is no DNA. This CDR3 is built from 15 residues. CDR1 is SGHVS, CDR2 FQNEAQ, per germline. The CDR3 spells CASSETGTMLREQSF.

The genes are TRBV20-1 and TRBJ1-2. Germline V gene data show CDR1 as DFQATT and CDR2 as SNEGSKA (reference sequence). The CDR3 is 13 amino acids. The CDR3 spells CSARGHEDYGYTF.

V is TRBV30 and J is TRBJ1-6; TCRdb returns TRBD1, unconfirmable since there is no DNA. Germline values: CDR1 GTSNPN, CDR2 SVGIG (reference sequence). CDR3 length equals 14 residues. The CDR3 reads CAWSGDRGNSPLHF.

The chain uses TRBV20-1 and TRBJ2-3; lacking DNA, the TRBD2 call made by TCRdb goes unchecked. The germline V gene has CDR1 DFQATT and CDR2 SNEGSKA (reference sequence). CDR3 length: 14 residues. CDR3 in amino acids: CCASRGGRGDTQYF.

The chain recombines TRBV10-3 with TRBJ2-3; TCRdb designates TRBD2, a call that cannot be tested without DNA. The CDR3 is made up of 15 amino acids. The germline gives CDR1 ENHRY, CDR2 SYGVKD. The chain's CDR3 is CAISELAEYTDTQYF.

The gene calls are TRBV28 and TRBJ2-4; TCRdb gives TRBD2 as the D gene, but with no DNA this cannot be confirmed. Germline CDR1 reads MDHEN; CDR2 reads SYDVKM. CDR3 length: 15 residues. The CDR3 sequence: CASTRRGLAKNIQYF. Complete variable domain (other parts from reference TRBV28 and TRBJ2-4): DVKVTQSSRYLVKRTGEKVFLECVQDMDHENMFWYRQDPGLGLRLIYFSYDVKMKEKGDIPEGYSVSREKKERFSLILESASTNQTSMYLCASTRRGLAKNIQYFGAGTRLSVL.

This chain links TRBV20-1 with TRBJ2-5; lacking DNA, the TRBD1 call made by TCRdb goes unchecked. CDR3 size: 13 residues. The germline V gene has CDR1 DFQATT and CDR2 SNEGSKA (reference sequence). CDR3 in amino acids: CSARVQGEETQYF.

The J gene is TRBJ2-5, the V gene TRBV20-1; TCRdb's D call of TRBD2 is untestable without DNA. Germline lookup yields CDR1 DFQATT and CDR2 SNEGSKA (reference sequence). The CDR3 runs 14 residues. This CDR3 is CSARRAGRGETQYF.

V gene TRBV27 combines with J gene TRBJ2-7; the TRBD1 assignment by TCRdb is unverifiable without DNA. The length of the CDR3 is 19 residues. Germline V gene data show CDR1 as MNHEY and CDR2 as SMNVEV (reference sequence). The CDR3: CASSLKAPLRQGPTYEQYF.

The gene calls are TRBV7-2 and TRBJ2-7. CDR1 SGHTA and CDR2 FQGNSA come from the germline V gene. This CDR3 has 13 amino acids. CDR3 amino acids: CASRRTASYEQYF.

The gene calls are TRBV19 and TRBJ2-5; TCRdb outputs TRBD1, but without DNA this stays unchecked. The CDR3 contains 16 residues. Germline loops: CDR1 LNHDA, CDR2 SQIVND (reference sequence). This CDR3 is CASSSGSTGRGETQYF.

The chain uses TRBV5-1 and TRBJ2-7. This CDR3 has 13 amino acids. The germline CDR1 and CDR2 sequences are SGHRS and YFSETQ. The CDR3 sequence is CASRPTVSYEQYF. Full variable domain (outside the CDR3, taken from reference TRBV5-1 and TRBJ2-7): KAGVTQTPRYLIKTRGQQVTLSCSPISGHRSVSWYQQTPGQGLQFLFEYFSETQRNKGNFPGRFSGRQFSNSRSEMNVSTLELGDSALYLCASRPTVSYEQYFGPGTRLTVT.

The chain is built from TRBV7-2 and TRBJ2-3. Germline V gene sequence: CDR1 SGHTA, CDR2 FQGNSA. The CDR3 length is 13 residues. The CDR3 sequence is CASSRPTADTQYF.

The chain joins TRBV5-4 to TRBJ2-3; the TCRdb D gene call, TRBD2, has no DNA to confirm it. The CDR3 runs to 16 residues. Germline CDR1 is SGHNT and CDR2 is YYREEE (reference sequence). CDR3 loop: CASSLGSGEGSDTQYF. Drawing the rest from reference TRBV5-4 and TRBJ2-3, the complete variable domain is ETGVTQSPTHLIKTRGQQVTLRCSSQSGHNTVSWYQQALGQGPQFIFQYYREEENGRGNFPPRFSGLQFPNYSSELNVNALELDDSALYLCASSLGSGEGSDTQYFGPGTRLTVL.

V gene TRBV7-9 combines with J gene TRBJ2-5. CDR1 is SEHNR, CDR2 FQNEAQ, per germline (reference sequence). The CDR3 runs to 16 residues. CDR3 sequence: CASSLEVRPGAETQYF.

The chain couples TRBV19 to TRBJ2-5; with no DNA, the TCRdb D assignment of TRBD1 cannot be verified. CDR3 length: 15 amino acids. CDR1 is LNHDA, CDR2 SQIVND, per germline (reference sequence). CDR3 region: CASRDPSEGRETQYF.

This rearrangement joins TRBV2 to TRBJ1-5; TCRdb designates TRBD1, a call that cannot be tested without DNA. Per the germline V gene, CDR1 is SNHLY and CDR2 is FYNNEI. This CDR3 spans 14 amino acids. CDR3 sequence: CASSKMGAYQPQHF.

This rearrangement joins TRBV6-1 to TRBJ1-2; TCRdb designates TRBD1, a call that cannot be tested without DNA. The germline V gene encodes CDR1 MNHNS and CDR2 SASEGT. There are 14 residues in the CDR3. The CDR3 reads CASSGEQGRYGYTF.

The CDR3 spells CASSFTLTSGDNEQFF. The chain has TRBV27 and TRBJ2-1; TCRdb picks TRBD2, but there is no DNA to check that call. The CDR3 spans 16 residues. Germline CDR1 reads MNHEY; CDR2 reads SMNVEV (reference sequence).